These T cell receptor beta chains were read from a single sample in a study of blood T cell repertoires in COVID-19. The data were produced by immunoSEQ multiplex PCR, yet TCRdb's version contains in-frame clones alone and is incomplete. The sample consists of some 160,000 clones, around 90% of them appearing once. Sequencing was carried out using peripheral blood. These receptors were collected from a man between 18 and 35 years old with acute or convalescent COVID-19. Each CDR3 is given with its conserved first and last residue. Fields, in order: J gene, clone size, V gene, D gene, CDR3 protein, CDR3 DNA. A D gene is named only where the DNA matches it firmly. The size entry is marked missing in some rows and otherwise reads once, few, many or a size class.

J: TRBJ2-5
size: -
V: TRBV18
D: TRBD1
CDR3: CASSPQGAKVGSTQYF
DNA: TGTGCCAGCTCACCACAGGGGGCGAAGGTTGGGTCGACCCAGTACTTC

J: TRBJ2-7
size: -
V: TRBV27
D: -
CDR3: CASSSIEGSLSYEQYF
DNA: TGTGCCAGCAGTTCAATCGAGGGCTCCCTCTCCTACGAGCAGTACTTC

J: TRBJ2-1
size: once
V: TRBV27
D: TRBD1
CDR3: CASSSRGQGLF
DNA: TGTGCCAGCAGTTCTCGAGGACAGGGACTCTTC

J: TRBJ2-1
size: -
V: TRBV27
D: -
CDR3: CASSSFVDAGTVRYNEQFF
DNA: TGTGCCAGCAGTTCTTTCGTGGACGCGGGGACTGTACGCTACAATGAGCAGTTCTTC

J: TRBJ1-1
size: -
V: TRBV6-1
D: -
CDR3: CASSEAAMNTEAFF
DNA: TGTGCCAGCAGTGAAGCAGCGATGAACACTGAAGCTTTCTTT

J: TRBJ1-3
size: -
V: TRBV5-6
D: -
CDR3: CASSLDGAGAGNTIYF
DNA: TGTGCCAGCAGCTTGGACGGGGCAGGGGCCGGAAACACCATATATTTT

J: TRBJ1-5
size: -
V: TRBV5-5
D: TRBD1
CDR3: CASSLAGTGAQPQHF
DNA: TGTGCCAGCAGCTTGGCCGGGACAGGGGCCCAGCCCCAGCATTTT

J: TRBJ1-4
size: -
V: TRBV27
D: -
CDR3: CASSRVRQSNEKLFF
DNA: TGTGCCAGCAGTCGGGTTCGACAGTCTAATGAAAAACTGTTTTTT

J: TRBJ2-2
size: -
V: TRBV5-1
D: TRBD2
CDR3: CASSRGKREPLNTGELFF
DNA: TGCGCCAGCAGCCGAGGTAAGCGGGAGCCGTTGAACACCGGGGAGCTGTTTTTT

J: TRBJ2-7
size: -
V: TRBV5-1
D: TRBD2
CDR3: CASSPGGSNYEQYF
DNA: TGCGCCAGCAGCCCGGGGGGGTCCAATTACGAGCAGTACTTC

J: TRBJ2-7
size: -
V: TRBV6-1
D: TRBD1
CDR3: CASSEAGRTGRFASEQYF
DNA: TGTGCCAGCAGTGAAGCGGGGAGGACAGGGAGGTTCGCTTCGGAGCAGTACTTC

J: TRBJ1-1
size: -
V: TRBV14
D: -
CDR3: CASSRGLNTEAFF
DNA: TGTGCCAGCAGCAGAGGACTCAACACTGAAGCTTTCTTT

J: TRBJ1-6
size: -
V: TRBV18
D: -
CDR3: CASSPDRQSPLHF
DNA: TGTGCCAGCTCACCAGACAGGCAATCACCCCTCCACTTT

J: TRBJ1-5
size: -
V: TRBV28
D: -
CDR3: CASSLLYSGQGSVGNQPQHF
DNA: -

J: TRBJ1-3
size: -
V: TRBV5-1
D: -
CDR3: CASSFNSGNTIYF
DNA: TGCGCCAGCAGCTTCAATTCTGGAAACACCATATATTTT

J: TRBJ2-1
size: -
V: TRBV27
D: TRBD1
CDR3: CASRYERGTGGPGQFF
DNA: TGTGCCAGCAGATACGAACGCGGGACAGGGGGGCCGGGGCAGTTCTTC

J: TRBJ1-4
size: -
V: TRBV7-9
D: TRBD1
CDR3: CASSLGTGGATNEKLFF
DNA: TGTGCCAGCAGCTTAGGGACAGGAGGAGCAACTAATGAAAAACTGTTTTTT

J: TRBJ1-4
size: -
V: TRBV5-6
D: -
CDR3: CASTKQGATNEKLFF
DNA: TGTGCCAGCACTAAACAGGGCGCAACTAATGAAAAACTGTTTTTT

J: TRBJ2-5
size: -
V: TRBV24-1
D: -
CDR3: CATSDSPGGRPYQETQYF
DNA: TGTGCCACCAGTGATTCCCCTGGTGGCAGGCCTTACCAAGAGACCCAGTACTTC

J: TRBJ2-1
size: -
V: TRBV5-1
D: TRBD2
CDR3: CASSLVEAGGYNEQFF
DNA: TGCGCCAGCAGCTTGGTGGAAGCGGGGGGGTACAATGAGCAGTTCTTC

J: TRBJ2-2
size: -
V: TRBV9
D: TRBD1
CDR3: CASSGPGQGVKSGELFF
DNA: TGTGCCAGCAGCGGCCCTGGACAGGGGGTAAAGAGCGGGGAGCTGTTTTTT

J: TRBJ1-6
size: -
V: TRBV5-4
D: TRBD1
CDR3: CASSSFGTGNSPLHF
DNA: TGTGCCAGCAGCTCATTCGGGACAGGGAATTCACCCCTCCACTTT

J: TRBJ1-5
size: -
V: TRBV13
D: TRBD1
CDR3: CASSSGGLANQPQHF
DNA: TGTGCCAGCAGCTCAGGGGGCTTGGCGAATCAGCCCCAGCATTTT

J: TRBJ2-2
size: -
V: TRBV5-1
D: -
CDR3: CASSLALSVGELFF
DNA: TGCGCCAGCAGCTTGGCCTTGAGCGTCGGGGAGCTGTTTTTT

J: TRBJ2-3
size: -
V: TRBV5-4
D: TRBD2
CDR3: CASSLLAVSTDTQYF
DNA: TGTGCCAGCAGCCTGCTAGCGGTTAGCACAGATACGCAGTATTTT

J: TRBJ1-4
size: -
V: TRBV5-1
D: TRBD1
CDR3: CASRRGQGYEKLFF
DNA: TGCGCCAGCAGACGCGGACAGGGATACGAAAAACTGTTTTTT

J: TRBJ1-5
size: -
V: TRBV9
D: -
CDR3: CASSLDSGNQPQHF
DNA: TGTGCCAGCAGCCTGGACAGCGGCAATCAGCCCCAGCATTTT

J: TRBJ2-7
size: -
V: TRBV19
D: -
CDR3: CASSPTTGQSYEQYF
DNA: TGTGCCAGTAGTCCTACCACGGGACAATCCTACGAGCAGTACTTC

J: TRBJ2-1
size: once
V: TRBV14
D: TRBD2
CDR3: CASSSTSGFYNEQFF
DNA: TGTGCCAGCAGCTCGACTAGCGGCTTCTACAATGAGCAGTTCTTC

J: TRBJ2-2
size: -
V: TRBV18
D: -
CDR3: CASSPKSTMTVTGELFF
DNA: TGTGCCAGCTCACCAAAATCCACTATGACAGTCACCGGGGAGCTGTTTTTT

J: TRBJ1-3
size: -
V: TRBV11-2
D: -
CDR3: CASSFAYSGNTIYF
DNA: TGTGCCAGCAGCTTCGCTTACTCCGGAAACACCATATATTTT